This is a list of T cell receptor beta chains from one sample in a study of radiotherapy plus CTLA-4 blockade in lung cancer. The protocol was immunoSEQ multiplex PCR, while the TCRdb copy is restricted to in-frame clones and leaves out a portion. In the table there are about 88,000 clones, 72% of which are singletons. Sequenced here: peripheral blood, sampled from a patient treated with radiotherapy plus ipilimumab. These receptors all come from a human donor with non-small cell lung cancer that progressed on radiotherapy plus ipilimumab. CDR3s include the opening cysteine and the closing phenylalanine or tryptophan. A D gene is named only where the DNA matches it firmly. Not every row has a clone size; where given, it reads once, few, many or a size class.

TRBV9	NA	NA	16	TRBJ2-1	TGTGCCAGCAGCGCGGGCTGGGGGGGCAGGGACAATGAGCAGTTCTTC	CASSAGWGGRDNEQFF
TRBV27	TRBD2	NA	15	TRBJ2-1	TGTGCCAGCAGCTTACTAGCGTCTTCCTACAATGAGCAGTTCTTC	CASSLLASSYNEQFF
TRBV5-1	TRBD2	NA	16	TRBJ2-1	TGCGCCAGCAGCTCCACTAGCGGGAGTATAGGCAATGAGCAGTTCTTC	CASSSTSGSIGNEQFF
TRBV27	NA	NA	13	TRBJ2-5	TGTGCCAGCAGTTTAAATGTGGGTGGGACCCAGTACTTC	CASSLNVGGTQYF
TRBV5-1	NA	NA	13	TRBJ2-2	TGCGCCAGCAGCTTACAGAACACCGGGGAGCTGTTTTTT	CASSLQNTGELFF
TRBV6-1	TRBD2	NA	12	TRBJ2-1	TGTGCCACCCGGGGGGGTATCAATGAGCAGTTCTTC	CATRGGINEQFF
TRBV28	TRBD1	NA	14	TRBJ2-7	TGTGCCAGCAGTAGGACAGGAAGCTCCTACGAGCAGTACTTC	CASSRTGSSYEQYF
TRBV27	TRBD1	NA	14	TRBJ2-7	TGTGCCAGCAGCCTGAGGACAGGGCCCCTGCAGCGGTACTTC	CASSLRTGPLQRYF
TRBV2	TRBD1	NA	15	TRBJ1-1	TGTGCCAGCAGGAGCCTGGGACAGCGGGGAACTGAAGCTTTCTTT	CASRSLGQRGTEAFF
TRBV9	NA	NA	15	TRBJ1-4	TGTGCCAGCAGCGTATGGGCAGGTGCTAATGAAAAACTGTTTTTT	CASSVWAGANEKLFF
TRBV6-1	TRBD2	NA	15	TRBJ2-7	TGTGCCAGCAGTGGTTACGGCGGGAGCTCCTACGAGCAGTACTTC	CASSGYGGSSYEQYF
TRBV28	TRBD1	NA	15	TRBJ2-3	TGTGCCAGCAGCCCCGACAGGGCCGGCACAGATACGCAGTATTTT	CASSPDRAGTDTQYF
TRBV18	TRBD1	NA	14	TRBJ1-5	TGTGCCAGCTCACGCCAGGGGGGCAATCAGCCCCAGCATTTT	CASSRQGGNQPQHF
TRBV20-1	NA	NA	10	TRBJ2-7	TGCAGTGCTAGGGAGGGGGAGCAGTACTTC	CSAREGEQYF
TRBV9	NA	NA	13	TRBJ2-5	TGTGCCAGCAGCGAGGGGACCGAACTGACCCAGTACTTC	CASSEGTELTQYF
TRBV9	NA	NA	15	TRBJ2-3	TGTGCCAGCAGCGTAGAGGGACTCCGCACAGATACGCAGTATTTT	CASSVEGLRTDTQYF
TRBV13	TRBD2	NA	18	TRBJ2-1	TGTGCCAGCAGCTTAGGGGCTAGCGGGAGGGCCAGGGGGGATGAGCAGTTCTTC	CASSLGASGRARGDEQFF
TRBV20-1	NA	NA	11	TRBJ2-1	TGCAGTGCTAGAGTAGCCCGGGGACAGTTCTTC	CSARVARGQFF
TRBV2	NA	many	11	TRBJ2-1	TGTGCCAGCAGTCCCTACAATGAGCAGTTCTTC	CASSPYNEQFF
TRBV28	NA	NA	13	TRBJ2-7	TGTGCCAGCAGTCACGGGACTTGGCGCGAGCAGTACTTC	CASSHGTWREQYF
TRBV13	NA	once	15	TRBJ2-3	TGTGCCAGCAGCTTAAGGGAAGCTAGCACAGATACGCAGTATTTT	CASSLREASTDTQYF
TRBV19	NA	NA	15	TRBJ1-5	TGTGCCAGTAGCGCCTTGGCAGATAGCAATCAGCCCCAGCATTTT	CASSALADSNQPQHF
TRBV9	TRBD1	NA	19	TRBJ1-1	TGTGCCAGCAGCGTAGGGCCCGTTCCTACAGGGGCCCTTTTCACTGAAGCTTTCTTT	CASSVGPVPTGALFTEAFF
TRBV11-3	NA	NA	13	TRBJ1-1	TGTGCCAGCAGCTTAGGTCCGAACACTGAAGCTTTCTTT	CASSLGPNTEAFF
TRBV4-3	NA	NA	16	TRBJ1-4	TGCGCCAGCAGCCTCATCGCAGGGTTTTCTAATGAAAAACTGTTTTTT	CASSLIAGFSNEKLFF
TRBV19	NA	NA	12	TRBJ2-1	TGTGCCAGTAGTTCAGAGATGACTGAGCAGTTCTTC	CASSSEMTEQFF
TRBV27	NA	NA	13	TRBJ2-2	TGTGCCAGCAGTTTATCTGAAAGTGGGGAGCTGTTTTTT	CASSLSESGELFF
TRBV6-5	TRBD2	NA	15	TRBJ2-5	TGTGCCAGCAGCCCGACTAGCGGGACGCAAGAGACCCAGTACTTC	CASSPTSGTQETQYF
TRBV9	NA	NA	16	TRBJ2-3	TGTGCCAGCAGCCTGAGGGACTCCCCGAGTACAGATACGCAGTATTTT	CASSLRDSPSTDTQYF
TRBV6-5	NA	NA	14	TRBJ2-7	TGTGCCAGCAGTTACTCAGCCGTGGGGGACGAGCAGTACTTC	CASSYSAVGDEQYF
TRBV5-1	NA	NA	15	TRBJ2-2	TGCGCCAGCCGGTCGGGGGGCGCTCTTACCGGGGAGCTGTTTTTT	CASRSGGALTGELFF
TRBV19	NA	NA	16	TRBJ2-2	TGTGCCAGTAGTATCGCAGGACAGACGTACACCGGGGAGCTGTTTTTT	CASSIAGQTYTGELFF
TRBV7-3	TRBD2	NA	15	TRBJ2-2	TGTGCCAGCAGCTTAAACGGGAGGGCCGTCGGGGAGCTGTTTTTT	CASSLNGRAVGELFF
TRBV5-1	NA	once	16	TRBJ1-2	TGCGCCAGCAGCTTGACGTCCCGGGGCAGGAGCTATGGCTACACCTTC	CASSLTSRGRSYGYTF
TRBV7-9	TRBD1	once	16	TRBJ1-4	TGTGCCAGCAGCTTAGACAGACAGGGGGGGAATGAAAAACTGTTTTTT	CASSLDRQGGNEKLFF
TRBV28	TRBD1	once	14	TRBJ2-5	TGTGCCAGCAATCGGAACAGGGGGCAAGAGACCCAGTACTTC	CASNRNRGQETQYF
TRBV5-4	NA	NA	13	TRBJ2-2	TGTGCCAGCAGCTTGGCAAGCACCGGGGAGCTGTTTTTT	CASSLASTGELFF
TRBV27	NA	NA	12	TRBJ1-2	TGTGCCAGCACAACCGGTGATTCGGGCTACACCTTC	CASTTGDSGYTF
TRBV2	NA	NA	12	TRBJ2-7	TGTGCCAGCAGTGAGGGCCTACGTAAGCAGTACTTC	CASSEGLRKQYF
TRBV5-1	TRBD2	NA	17	TRBJ2-1	TGCGCCAGCAGCTTGGTGTCTAGCGGGAGTTCTGGCAATGAGCAGTTCTTC	CASSLVSSGSSGNEQFF
TRBV19	NA	NA	15	TRBJ2-6	TGTGCCAGTAGTCCACCCCTGTCGGGGGCCAACGTCCTGACTTTC	CASSPPLSGANVLTF
TRBV30	NA	few	11	TRBJ2-3	TGTGCCTGGAGTCACCCCCTCCGGGCCCTATTT	CAWSHPLRALF
TRBV28	NA	NA	15	TRBJ2-3	TGTGCCAGCAGTTTATCATTGAACCTCCCAGATACGCAGTATTTT	CASSLSLNLPDTQYF